The rows below give T cell receptor beta chains drawn from one sample of a study of blood T cells in healthy people across ages. MiXCR, run by TCRdb on the 5' RACE reads, gives a single entry per CDR3 protein. The data hold under 1,100,000 distinct CDR3 sequences, with 25% observed a single time. These data are also associated with another study on T cells of mothers and their children.

Source material: blood. The receptors were gathered from a girl aged 2 to 10 in good health. Both conserved end residues are part of each CDR3. The order of the fields is D gene, clone size, V gene, J gene, CDR3 DNA, CDR3 protein. A D gene is named only where the DNA matches it firmly. Clone size is stated in some rows and not others, as once, few, many or a class when expanded.

D: NA; size: few; V: TRBV6-2/TRBV6-3; J: TRBJ2-7; DNA: TGTGCCAGCAGTTTGTTGGGAGCGCGGGACGAGCAGTACTTC; CDR3: CASSLLGARDEQYF
D: NA; size: NA; V: TRBV7-2; J: TRBJ2-3; DNA: TGTGCCAGCAGCCAAGCGAACCCGGGGATGACTTATACGCTGTATTTT; CDR3: CASSQANPGMTYTLYF
D: NA; size: NA; V: TRBV4-2; J: TRBJ2-2; DNA: TGTGCCAGCAGCCAAGGGAGGGCCGAGCTGTTTTTT; CDR3: CASSQGRAELFF
D: TRBD2; size: NA; V: TRBV3-1; J: TRBJ2-1; DNA: TGTGCCAGCAGCGCTGCGGCTAGCGGGAGCAATGAGCAGTTCTTC; CDR3: CASSAAASGSNEQFF
D: TRBD1; size: NA; V: TRBV12-3/TRBV12-4; J: TRBJ2-7; DNA: TGTGCCAGCAGTCTGGTTTGGGGGGACAGGTCCGTTTCTTTCTCCTACGAGCAGTACTTC; CDR3: CASSLVWGDRSVSFSYEQYF
D: TRBD1; size: NA; V: TRBV12-5; J: TRBJ1-2; DNA: TGTGCTAGTGGTTTGGGGCACTTCGACAGGGGTGGCTATGGCTACACCTTC; CDR3: CASGLGHFDRGGYGYTF
D: NA; size: few; V: TRBV6-2/TRBV6-3; J: TRBJ1-5; DNA: TGTGCCAGCAAGATAGGGGGGAGCAGCAATCAGCCCCAGCATTTT; CDR3: CASKIGGSSNQPQHF
D: TRBD1; size: NA; V: TRBV3-1; J: TRBJ1-1; DNA: TGTGCCAGCAGCCGACCGTCAGGGGGGAACACTGAAGCTTTCTTT; CDR3: CASSRPSGGNTEAFF
D: NA; size: NA; V: TRBV24-1; J: TRBJ2-7; DNA: TGTGCCACCAGTGATTTCCCGGACAGTCGCGAGCAGTACTTC; CDR3: CATSDFPDSREQYF
D: NA; size: once; V: TRBV10-3; J: TRBJ1-2; DNA: TGTGCCATCAGTGAGCCGAGGGTGGGGAGGTCTAACTATGGCTACACCTTC; CDR3: CAISEPRVGRSNYGYTF
D: NA; size: few; V: TRBV4-3; J: TRBJ2-5; DNA: TGCGCCAGCAGCCAAGTCTTGGAGGCTAGTTTAGAGACCCAGTACTTC; CDR3: CASSQVLEASLETQYF
D: TRBD2; size: few; V: TRBV20-1; J: TRBJ2-3; DNA: TGCAGTGCTAGAGATACCCTTAGCGGGACCGGTTATTTT; CDR3: CSARDTLSGTGYF
D: NA; size: few; V: TRBV12-3/TRBV12-4; J: TRBJ2-2; DNA: TGTGCCAGCACCCTGAGGGGATCCGGGGAGCTGTTTTTT; CDR3: CASTLRGSGELFF
D: NA; size: NA; V: TRBV7-9; J: TRBJ2-5; DNA: TGTGCCAGCAGCTTAGCCCCAACGGACTTGGAAGAGACCCAGTACTTC; CDR3: CASSLAPTDLEETQYF
D: TRBD1; size: NA; V: TRBV19; J: TRBJ1-5; DNA: TGTGCCAGTAATATTGGCACAGGGGATCAGCCCCAGCATTTT; CDR3: CASNIGTGDQPQHF
D: NA; size: many; V: TRBV24-1; J: TRBJ2-1; DNA: TGTGCCACCAGTGGAGCAGGTAGCTCCTACAATGAGCAGTTCTTC; CDR3: CATSGAGSSYNEQFF
D: TRBD2; size: once; V: TRBV3-1; J: TRBJ2-3; DNA: TGTGCCAGCAGCCAAGTGCCCAAGACTAGCGACCTTAGCACAGATACGCAGTATTTT; CDR3: CASSQVPKTSDLSTDTQYF
D: TRBD1; size: few; V: TRBV5-1; J: TRBJ1-4; DNA: TGCGCCAGCAGCACCGGACAGGGGGTGGATGAAAAACTGTTTTTT; CDR3: CASSTGQGVDEKLFF
D: NA; size: few; V: TRBV11-1; J: TRBJ2-3; DNA: TGTGCCAGCAGCTTAGGTTTGAGATTAAGGCCGGATACGCAGTATTTT; CDR3: CASSLGLRLRPDTQYF
D: TRBD2; size: NA; V: TRBV4-1; J: TRBJ2-3; DNA: TGCGCCAGCAGCCCTTTAGTTAATAGCGGGGAAATCACAGATACGCAGTATTTT; CDR3: CASSPLVNSGEITDTQYF
D: NA; size: few; V: TRBV29-1; J: TRBJ2-7; DNA: TGCAGCGTTGAAGATTTAGAGGGGGAGCAGTACTTC; CDR3: CSVEDLEGEQYF
D: NA; size: few; V: TRBV11-2; J: TRBJ2-3; DNA: TGTGCCAGCAGAGCCTTAACGGGGCCTAGCACAGATACGCAGTATTTT; CDR3: CASRALTGPSTDTQYF
D: NA; size: NA; V: TRBV7-8; J: TRBJ1-6; DNA: TGTGCCAGCAGCCCCGACGTGGCAAGGACTTCACCCCTCCACTTT; CDR3: CASSPDVARTSPLHF
D: TRBD1; size: few; V: TRBV29-1; J: TRBJ2-5; DNA: TGCAGCGTCGTTCCGACAGGGTACCAAGAGACCCAGTACTTC; CDR3: CSVVPTGYQETQYF
D: NA; size: NA; V: TRBV7-9; J: TRBJ2-2; DNA: TGTGCCAGCAGCCCCTCATATGAAAGATCCGGGGAGCTGTTTTTT; CDR3: CASSPSYERSGELFF
D: NA; size: NA; V: TRBV7-2; J: TRBJ2-2; DNA: TGTGCCAGCAGTTTTCCGGGACACGCGAACACCGGGGAGCTGTTTTTT; CDR3: CASSFPGHANTGELFF
D: NA; size: few; V: TRBV6-6; J: TRBJ2-5; DNA: TGTGCCAGCAGCGACGGACAGAGAAAAGAGACCCAGTACTTC; CDR3: CASSDGQRKETQYF
D: NA; size: NA; V: TRBV20-1; J: TRBJ1-2; DNA: TGCAGTGCAGAGGAGTTCGGCTATGGCTACACCTTC; CDR3: CSAEEFGYGYTF
D: NA; size: NA; V: TRBV2; J: TRBJ2-5; DNA: TGTGCCAGCAGGGGGGGCGGCGGGGGTCGAGAGACCCAGTGCTTC; CDR3: CASRGGGGGRETQCF
D: TRBD2; size: NA; V: TRBV11-1; J: TRBJ2-7; DNA: TGTGCCAGCAGCTTGAGGTCTGTGACTAGCGGGATAGGTCACGACTACGAGCAGTACTTC; CDR3: CASSLRSVTSGIGHDYEQYF
D: NA; size: NA; V: TRBV28; J: TRBJ1-3; DNA: TGTGCCAGCAGTTTATTTCGAGGATCCAGCTCTGGAAACACCATATATTTT; CDR3: CASSLFRGSSSGNTIYF
D: NA; size: few; V: TRBV6-2/TRBV6-3; J: TRBJ2-7; DNA: TGTGCCAGCAGTTTACGATCTTTCGACGAGCAGTACTTC; CDR3: CASSLRSFDEQYF
D: TRBD2; size: NA; V: TRBV29-1; J: TRBJ2-7; DNA: TGCAGCGTTGAAAATAGCGGGAGAAAGTTTGGCGAGCAGTACTTC; CDR3: CSVENSGRKFGEQYF
D: TRBD1; size: NA; V: TRBV5-1; J: TRBJ2-5; DNA: TGCGCCAGCAGCTTGGAGGACAGGGACGAGACCCAGTACTTC; CDR3: CASSLEDRDETQYF
D: NA; size: NA; V: TRBV9; J: TRBJ1-1; DNA: TGTGCCAGCAGCGTATCTGAGACTGAAGCTTTCTTT; CDR3: CASSVSETEAFF
D: TRBD1; size: NA; V: TRBV20-1; J: TRBJ1-6; DNA: TGCAGTGCTAGGGAGGGGGCGTCCCTCCACTTT; CDR3: CSAREGASLHF
D: NA; size: NA; V: TRBV6-1; J: TRBJ2-5; DNA: TGTGCCAGCAGTGACGTAAGGACAGCCGAAGAGACCCAGTACTTC; CDR3: CASSDVRTAEETQYF
D: TRBD1; size: NA; V: TRBV4-2; J: TRBJ2-5; DNA: TGTGCCAGCAGCGGGACAGGGCCCTCCTACGAGCAGTGCTTC; CDR3: CASSGTGPSYEQCF
D: TRBD2; size: NA; V: TRBV7-2; J: TRBJ2-3; DNA: TGTGCCAGCAGCTTAGTCGCGGGAGTTTCCGCAGATACGCAGTATTTT; CDR3: CASSLVAGVSADTQYF
D: NA; size: few; V: TRBV4-2; J: TRBJ2-5; DNA: TGTGCCAGCAGCCCCCCAGGGGCGGCGCAAGAGACCCAGTACTTC; CDR3: CASSPPGAAQETQYF
D: TRBD1; size: few; V: TRBV29-1; J: TRBJ1-3; DNA: TGCAGCGTTCGCGAAATCGGACAGGGTTCGCGACTTAGGAGCACCATATATTTT; CDR3: CSVREIGQGSRLRSTIYF
D: NA; size: few; V: TRBV29-1; J: TRBJ2-5; DNA: TGCAGCACCCTCGGGCAGGAAGAGACCCAGTACTTC; CDR3: CSTLGQEETQYF
D: NA; size: NA; V: TRBV7-3; J: TRBJ2-7; DNA: TGTGCCAGCAGCTTAGACAGCCTGGGCGCGCAGTACTTC; CDR3: CASSLDSLGAQYF
D: NA; size: NA; V: TRBV29-1; J: TRBJ2-7; DNA: TGCAGCCTCCGGGCAACCTACGAGCAGTACTTC; CDR3: CSLRATYEQYF
D: NA; size: NA; V: TRBV29-1; J: TRBJ2-7; DNA: TGCAGCGGGGGCCGCGGGGGCGTCGAGCAGTACTTC; CDR3: CSGGRGGVEQYF
D: NA; size: few; V: TRBV7-9; J: TRBJ1-3; DNA: TGTGCCAGCAAATCGGACAGTCTTGCTGGAAACACCATATATTTT; CDR3: CASKSDSLAGNTIYF
D: TRBD2; size: NA; V: TRBV7-9; J: TRBJ2-1; DNA: TGTGCCAGCAGCTTAGAGTCGGTGCTAGCGGGGGGGCTCGACCGGGAGCAGTTCTTC; CDR3: CASSLESVLAGGLDREQFF